This T cell receptor (beta chain) was captured in a study of OX40 agonist ivuxolimab in advanced cancers. Libraries were prepared by immunoSEQ multiplex PCR; TCRdb keeps only in-frame clonotypes and omits some of them. There are about 62,000 clones in the sample; approximately 80% occur only once, and 2% to 2.5% lies in the top ten. The CDR3 runs to 13 residues. The chain uses TRBV21-1 and TRBJ2-1; no DNA check was done on the table's D call, TRBD2. TRBV21-1 is an annotated pseudogene. Sequenced here: CD4+ or CD8+ T cells sorted from blood, sampled in a trial of the OX40 agonist ivuxolimab. The sequence derives from an adult with an advanced solid tumor such as melanoma, head and neck, liver or kidney cancer. CDR3 bases: TGTGCCAGCAGCAACAGGACTACGAATGAGCAGTTCTTC. This gives the protein CASSNRTTNEQFF.